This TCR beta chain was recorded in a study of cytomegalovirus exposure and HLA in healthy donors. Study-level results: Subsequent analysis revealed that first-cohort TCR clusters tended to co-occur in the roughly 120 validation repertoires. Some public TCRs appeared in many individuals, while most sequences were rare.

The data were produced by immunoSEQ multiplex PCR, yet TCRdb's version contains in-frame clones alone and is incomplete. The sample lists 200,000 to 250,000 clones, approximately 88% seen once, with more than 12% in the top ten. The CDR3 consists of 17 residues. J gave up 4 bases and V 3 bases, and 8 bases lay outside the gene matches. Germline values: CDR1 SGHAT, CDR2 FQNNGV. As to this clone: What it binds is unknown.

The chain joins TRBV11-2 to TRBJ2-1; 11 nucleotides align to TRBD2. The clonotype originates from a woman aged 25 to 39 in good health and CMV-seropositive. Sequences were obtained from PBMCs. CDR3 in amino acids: CASSFKPRLAGYNEQFF. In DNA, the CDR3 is TGTGCCAGCAGCTTCAAACCGAGACTAGCGGGGTACAATGAGCAGTTCTTC.